The 10 T cell receptor beta chains in this list originate from one sample, sequenced in a study of blood T cell repertoires in COVID-19. The repertoire was sequenced with immunoSEQ multiplex PCR; TCRdb's copy has only in-frame clones and lacks some. Of around 100,000 clones listed, over 70% were seen once; the top ten hold 0.83%. Sequencing was carried out using peripheral blood. All receptors derive from a woman aged 70-85 years with acute or convalescent COVID-19.

The rearrangement uses TRBV19 and TRBJ2-5; D might be TRBD1 (5 bases). Per the germline V gene, CDR1 is LNHDA and CDR2 is SQIVND (reference sequence). V was pared by 6 bases and J by 2 bases, with 13 bases between. The CDR3 extends over 14 amino acids. The CDR3 sequence: CASRETGSQETQYF. The DNA of the CDR3 is TGTGCCAGTAGGGAAACAGGCTCGCAAGAGACCCAGTACTTC. Full variable domain (outside the CDR3, taken from reference TRBV19 and TRBJ2-5): DGGITQSPKYLFRKEGQNVTLSCEQNLNHDAMYWYRQDPGQGLRLIYYSQIVNDFQKGDIAEGYSVSREKKESFPLTVTSAQKNPTAFYLCASRETGSQETQYFGPGTRLLVL.

This clone appeared once. The rearrangement links TRBV25-1 to TRBJ2-2; 7 bases align to TRBD1. CDR1 MGHDK and CDR2 SYGVNS come from the germline V gene. V lost 10 bases to trimming and J lost 3 bases; unmatched junction nucleotides: 5. This CDR3 is built from 13 residues. The CDR3 sequence is CATSTGYTGELFF. The CDR3 DNA sequence: TGTGCCACCTCGACAGGGTACACCGGGGAGCTGTTTTTT.

J is TRBJ1-1 and V is TRBV7-9; D might be TRBD1 (6 bases). The CDR3 runs to 14 residues. From germline, CDR1 is SEHNR and CDR2 FQNEAQ (reference sequence). Trimming left V 1 base short and J 7 bases short, with 13 bases between. This CDR3 reads CASSLVGGLYEAFF. Written as DNA, the CDR3 is TGTGCCAGCAGCTTAGTTGGGGGCTTGTATGAAGCTTTCTTT.

The chain recombines TRBV27 with TRBJ2-3; 9 bases line up with TRBD2. J gave up 2 bases and V 6 bases, and 6 bases lay outside the gene matches. The germline V gene encodes CDR1 MNHEY and CDR2 SMNVEV (reference sequence). The CDR3 loop spans 15 amino acids. In DNA, the CDR3 is TGTGCCAGCAGCCTAGCGGGGTTGAACACAGATACGCAGTATTTT. This sequence encodes CASSLAGLNTDTQYF.

Points on this clone: Its ends do not fully match the called genes, so a read error is possible. The chain uses TRBV7-9 and TRBJ2-5, with 11 bases identical to TRBD2. The length of the CDR3 is 14 residues. Germline V gene data show CDR1 as SEHNR and CDR2 as FQNEAQ (reference sequence). The CDR3 loop is CASSVAGGQETQYF. In DNA, the CDR3 is TGTGCCAGCAGCGTAGCGGGGGGGCAAGAGACCCAGTACTTC. The whole variable domain, filled in from reference TRBV7-9 and TRBJ2-5, reads DTGVSQNPRHKITKRGQNVTFRCDPISEHNRLYWYRQTLGQGPEFLTYFQNEAQLEKSRLLSDRFSAERPKGSFSTLEIQRTEQGDSAMYLCASSVAGGQETQYFGPGTRLLVL.

Points on this clone: Other DNA sequences in this sample translate to the same CDR3. The genes are TRBV5-1 and TRBJ1-4; D gene ambiguous. Trimming cost V 0 bases and J 4 bases, with 10 bases left between them. Germline V lookup: CDR1 SGHRS, CDR2 YFSETQ. The CDR3 covers 15 residues. Here the CDR3 DNA reads TGCGCCAGCAGCTTGGCAACGGGAGGTAATGAAAAACTGTTTTTT. It is translated as CASSLATGGNEKLFF.

The chain combines TRBV11-1 with TRBJ2-1; 10 bases are shared with TRBD1. Germline values: CDR1 SGHAT, CDR2 FQDESV (reference sequence). The CDR3 runs 16 residues. V dropped 4 bases and J dropped 2; count of bases not matched to a gene: 5. CDR3 DNA sequence: TGTGCCAGCAGCTCAAAGACAGGGGGCGCCTACAATGAGCAGTTCTTC. This translates into CASSSKTGGAYNEQFF.

The chain employs TRBV11-2 and TRBJ1-6; unclear D gene. Trimming left V 0 bases short and J 8 bases short, with 5 bases between. CDR3 length: 13 residues. CDR1 and CDR2 from the germline V gene are SGHAT and FQNNGV. The CDR3 reads CASSLDLDSPLHF. Written as DNA, the CDR3 is TGTGCCAGCAGCTTAGATCTCGATTCACCCCTCCACTTT.

This clone was detected only a few times. This chain links TRBV30 with TRBJ2-1, with 11 bases that match TRBD2. Germline V gene data show CDR1 as GTSNPN and CDR2 as SVGIG (reference sequence). J gave up 4 bases and V 7 bases, and 6 bases lay outside the gene matches. The CDR3 runs to 14 residues. CDR3 loop: CAFSTSGSYNEQFF. CDR3 DNA: TGTGCCTTCTCTACTAGCGGGAGTTACAATGAGCAGTTCTTC.

The V and J genes are TRBV6-1 and TRBJ1-5; D remains unclear. Germline assignment: CDR1 MNHNS and CDR2 SASEGT. Trimming shortened V by 0 bases and J by 3 bases, and 15 bases separated the two germline ends. The CDR3 has 17 amino acids. The CDR3 nucleotides read TGTGCCAGCAGTGAAGCTGTTGCGGGCAGCGCCAATCAGCCCCAGCATTTT. Protein: CASSEAVAGSANQPQHF.